The 14 T cell receptor beta chains given below trace back to one sample, sequenced in a study of T cell responses to AZD1222 COVID-19 vaccine. Measured with immunoSEQ multiplex PCR; TCRdb has only the in-frame clones, and not every one. Here the sample spans more than 150,000 clones, under 95% being singletons. Source: peripheral blood, taken 28 days after the second AZD1222 dose. The receptors were sampled from an adult who received the AZD1222 COVID-19 vaccine.

The CDR3 sequence is CASSLKAGVHEQYF. CDR3 coding DNA: TGCGCCAGCAGCCTAAAGGCAGGGGTCCACGAGCAGTACTTC. The rearrangement links TRBV4-3 to TRBJ2-7, with D perhaps matching TRBD1 (6 bases). V lost 4 bases, J lost 5 bases, and 15 bases lay in between. The germline CDR1 and CDR2 sequences are LGHNA and YSLEER. The CDR3 length is 14 residues.

This rearrangement joins TRBV11-2 to TRBJ2-3; no firm D call. The CDR3 covers 17 residues. Trimming removed 5 bases at V and 0 bases at J, with 18 bases between. The germline gives CDR1 SGHAT, CDR2 FQNNGV. CDR3 sequence: CASSRIRSRPSTDTQYF. The CDR3, as DNA: TGTGCCAGCAGCCGCATCAGAAGCCGTCCTAGCACAGATACGCAGTATTTT. The complete variable domain, with remaining parts taken from reference TRBV11-2 and TRBJ2-3, reads EAGVAQSPRYKIIEKRQSVAFWCNPISGHATLYWYQQILGQGPKLLIQFQNNGVVDDSQLPKDRFSAERLKGVDSTLKIQPAKLEDSAVYLCASSRIRSRPSTDTQYFGPGTRLTVL.

This clone was found once. The chain joins TRBV12-3 or TRBV12-4 to TRBJ2-5; D is unresolved. Trimming took off 1 base at V and 2 bases at J, with 5 bases between the two ends. This CDR3 comprises 13 residues. The CDR3 nucleotides read TGTGCCAGCAGTTTAGGGATTCAAGAGACCCAGTACTTC. It yields the protein CASSLGIQETQYF.

The chain is built from TRBV7-8 and TRBJ1-2, with D perhaps TRBD1 (6 bases). The V end was cut by 5 bases, the J end by 0 bases, with 13 bases between. CDR3 length: 15 amino acids. CDR1 is SGHVS, CDR2 FQNEAQ, per germline. CDR3 DNA: TGTGCCAGCAGCCGGAGCCCAGGGGCTAACTATGGCTACACCTTC. As protein: CASSRSPGANYGYTF.

This clone was picked up one time. The gene calls are TRBV6-5 and TRBJ1-1; no reliable D call. V lost 7 bases and J 1 base, leaving 10 bases between the germline ends. Germline V gene data show CDR1 as MNHEY and CDR2 as SVGAGI. The CDR3 has 13 residues. CDR3 sequence reads: CASTTPRNTEAFF. The CDR3 DNA reads as TGTGCCAGCACCACGCCCCGGAACACTGAAGCTTTCTTT.

This chain connects TRBV2 to TRBJ1-6, with 10 bases that match TRBD1. This CDR3 is 14 amino acids long. Trimming at V came to 7 bases and at J to 8 bases, leaving 5 bases not matched to a gene. The germline CDR1 and CDR2 sequences are SNHLY and FYNNEI. The CDR3 is CASNRDRGYSPLHF. The CDR3, as DNA: TGTGCCAGCAATAGGGACAGGGGCTATTCACCCCTCCACTTT.

This chain uses TRBV28 with TRBJ1-2; no firm D call. With 2 bases removed from V and 8 bases from J, the gap between germline ends came to 15 bases. The CDR3 runs 14 residues. In germline, CDR1 is MDHEN, CDR2 SYDVKM. The CDR3: CASSLISGEVGYTF. The CDR3 DNA reads TGTGCCAGCAGTTTAATATCCGGGGAGGTAGGCTACACCTTC.

This chain connects TRBV21-1 to TRBJ1-1. TRBV21-1 is shown as a pseudogene. The CDR3 spans 15 residues. Here the CDR3 DNA reads TGTGCCAGCAGCAAATACGGTACGCCCGATCGCGGTGCTTTCTTT. This translates into CASSKYGTPDRGAFF.

As DNA, the CDR3 is TGTGCCACCTACCGGTCGCCGGGGTCGAACACCGGGGAGCTGTTTTTT. This translates into CATYRSPGSNTGELFF. V gene TRBV7-9 combines with J gene TRBJ2-2; possibly TRBD2 for D (5 bases). V shed 10 bases and J shed 0 bases, with 18 bases lying between them. The V gene's germline CDR1 is SEHNR and CDR2 FQNEAQ (reference sequence). The CDR3 covers 16 residues.

The chain combines TRBV11-2 with TRBJ2-1; D unresolved. V lost 6 bases and J lost 13, with 16 bases in between. This CDR3 has 12 amino acids. The V gene's germline CDR1 is SGHAT and CDR2 FQNNGV. This chain's CDR3 is CASSQWGTAQFF. For the CDR3, the DNA is TGTGCCAGCAGTCAATGGGGAACGGCACAGTTCTTC.

V is TRBV11-2 and J is TRBJ1-4, with a possible D match to TRBD1 (5 bases). V dropped 5 bases and J dropped 4 bases, with 14 bases sitting between them. There are 15 residues in the CDR3. Germline V gene sequence: CDR1 SGHAT, CDR2 FQNNGV. The CDR3 reads CASSPRGRLNEKLFF. The DNA for the CDR3 is TGTGCCAGCAGCCCGCGGGGACGGCTTAATGAAAAACTGTTTTTT.

The DNA for the CDR3 is TGTGCCAGCAGCTTAGGAGTGAACACTGAAGCTTTCTTT. Translation: CASSLGVNTEAFF. This chain links TRBV11-2 with TRBJ1-1; D remains unclear. The germline V gene has CDR1 SGHAT and CDR2 FQNNGV. This CDR3 has 13 amino acids. V dropped 1 base and J dropped 0 bases, with 3 bases sitting between them.

The table lists this clone with a count of one. J is TRBJ1-6 and V is TRBV14, with D unresolved. Germline V gene sequence: CDR1 SGHDN, CDR2 FVKESK. The V end lost 0 bases, the J end lost 8 bases, and 5 bases lay between the germline ends. This CDR3 is built from 13 residues. Written as DNA, the CDR3 is TGTGCCAGCAGCCAAGATCTAGATTCACCCCTCCACTTT. Translated, it gives CASSQDLDSPLHF.

The V and J genes are TRBV9 and TRBJ1-3; D is undetermined. From germline, CDR1 is SGDLS and CDR2 YYNGEE. V lost 4 bases and J lost 0, with 14 bases in between. The CDR3 is 16 amino acids. The CDR3 bases are TGTGCCAGCAGCATCTCTGGGCATTTCTCTGGAAACACCATATATTTT. Amino acid sequence: CASSISGHFSGNTIYF.